The entry below gives a single T cell receptor (beta chain) sequence along with its context. It has no known antigen specificity. The sample holds no much larger clone one base away, and base qualities are not on file. Collaborating institutions collected whole blood in K2EDTA tubes following their own protocols. Collaborator samples were shipped for TCRbeta analysis as frozen whole blood, isolated PBMCs, or DNA extracted from either sample type. The germline V gene (reference sequence) specifies SEHNR as CDR1 and FQNEAQ as CDR2. V is trimmed back by 5 bases and J by 0 bases, and the junction contains 4 bases that no gene match accounts for. From its cysteine to its phenylalanine, the CDR3 spans 16 amino acids. The retained sequence is limited to the CDR3, 48 bases, with the frame set at the first base. TCRbeta CDR3 regions were amplified from genomic DNA using the immunoSEQ Assay, a bias-controlled multiplex PCR. As for the original processing: Within the assay, amplification of reference gene primers was used to estimate how many nucleated cells each sample contained. To quantify the absolute abundance of each unique TCRbeta CDR3 rearrangement, sequence reads were collapsed and filtered. Productive Simpson clonality was computed per sample as the square root of Simpson's diversity index over productive rearrangements. The immuneACCESS repertoire file appears here via TCRdb, limited to in-frame rearrangements. These files lack a portion of the clones; in checked studies, under half of the deficit traces to unresolved V genes, and the cause of the others is not known. The V and J calls and the clone size are those of that table, but D and trimming were determined from the DNA. Counted in this sample were some 130,000 clones; about 91% of them appeared once. The ten biggest clones cover about 9.4% of the sample.

These data belong to a study of blood T cell repertoires in COVID-19 (TCRdb year 2020). The study in broad terms: Samples from collaborators originated in the United States, Italy and Spain and spanned both the acute and convalescent phases of COVID-19. The prospective study material was composed of cDNA or gDNA derived from T cells, B-cell-depleted T cells, or PBMCs. Subjects who had been exposed to COVID-19, were actively infected with it, or had recovered from it provided the deeply sampled blood TCRbeta repertoires that made up the dataset. The repertoires were made available in a free public database intended to serve as a resource for research on the immune response to SARS-CoV-2. Samples were obtained from the ongoing ImmuneRACE study (first 160 participants) and from 1,254 subjects provided by 6 global collaborators. Nearly every sample came with metadata listing a de-identified subject ID, COVID-19 status, age in years and sex. Where available, HLA class I and class II types were obtained from metadata supplied by the sample provider rather than from assay-based typing. Results the study describes overall, beyond this receptor: Clinical and demographic metadata were provided uncurated, with the amount varying by source and participant.

Rearrangement joined TRBV7-9 to TRBJ2-2; 9 bases in the middle match TRBD1. Sequenced material: peripheral blood. The origin of this receptor is a man aged 50-60 years with acute or convalescent COVID-19. In nucleotide form, the sequence is TGTGCCAGCAGCCATCGGGACAGGGCGAACACCGGGGAGCTGTTTTTT. This gives the protein CASSHRDRANTGELFF.